These 24 T cell receptor beta chains were sequenced from one sample in a study of blood T cell repertoires in COVID-19. Here immunoSEQ multiplex PCR was the method, and the copy in TCRdb shows in-frame clones only, minus some. The repertoire has roughly 290,000 clones, 90% of them found once; the top ten carry roughly 7%. Material for sequencing was peripheral blood. Source of these receptors: a woman aged 25 to 45 with COVID-19, enrolled during active disease.

Here the CDR3 reads CASSLELVAANTEAFF. CDR3 nucleotide sequence: TGTGCCAGCAGTTTGGAGCTGGTGGCAGCGAACACTGAAGCTTTCTTT. This chain connects TRBV6-5 to TRBJ1-1; D is ambiguous. Germline CDR1 reads MNHEY; CDR2 reads SVGAGI. V lost 4 bases and J 1 base, leaving 16 bases between the germline ends. This CDR3 is 16 amino acids long.

This clone was observed a single time. The same CDR3 is also encoded by other DNA sequences in this sample. This chain uses TRBV28 with TRBJ1-6; D is ambiguous. V was cut by 4 bases and J by 6 bases, with 4 bases left in between. CDR3 length: 12 residues. Germline CDR1 and CDR2: MDHEN and SYDVKM. This chain's CDR3 is CASSSGNSPLHF. In DNA form, the CDR3 reads TGTGCCAGCAGTTCCGGTAATTCACCCCTCCACTTT.

Many counts were recorded for this clone. The rearrangement uses TRBV11-2 and TRBJ1-6, with TRBD1 matching 9 bases. This CDR3 has 18 residues. Germline V gene sequence: CDR1 SGHAT, CDR2 FQNNGV. Unmatched junction bases numbered 5, after V lost 2 bases and J lost 0 bases. Written as DNA, the CDR3 is TGTGCCAGCAGCTTACGACAGGGGGGGAGCTCCTATAATTCACCCCTCCACTTT. Its protein is CASSLRQGGSSYNSPLHF.

The V gene is TRBV19, the J gene TRBJ1-1; the D gene is possibly TRBD1 (5 bases). Germline CDR1 is LNHDA and CDR2 is SQIVND (reference sequence). The CDR3 covers 14 residues. V was pared by 8 bases and J by 3 bases, with 16 bases between. This chain's CDR3 is CASAPPGMYTEAFF. The CDR3 DNA reads TGTGCCAGTGCGCCCCCAGGGATGTACACTGAAGCTTTCTTT.

The V call is TRBV6-2 or TRBV6-3, the J call TRBJ1-5; the D gene is possibly TRBD1 (6 bases). This CDR3 has 16 residues. The germline V and J ends were trimmed by 2 bases and 4 bases, with 15 bases remaining between them. In germline, CDR1 is MNHEY, CDR2 SVGEGT. CDR3 DNA sequence: TGTGCCAGCAGTTACCGGCGGACAGTCCTTAATCAGCCCCAGCATTTT. It is translated as CASSYRRTVLNQPQHF.

This rearrangement joins TRBV6-2 or TRBV6-3 to TRBJ2-2; D is perhaps TRBD1 (5 bases). V gave up 2 bases and J gave up 0 bases, with 16 bases separating them. CDR3 length equals 18 residues. The germline V gene has CDR1 MNHEY and CDR2 SVGEGT. In DNA form, the CDR3 reads TGTGCCAGCAGTTACAATCCGGACATATCCGCGAACACCGGGGAGCTGTTTTTT. Translated, it gives CASSYNPDISANTGELFF.

This sequence joins TRBV19 and TRBJ2-7; 10 bases match TRBD2. V dropped 5 bases and J dropped 3; count of bases not matched to a gene: 7. This CDR3 has 15 amino acids. CDR1 and CDR2 (germline): LNHDA, SQIVND (reference sequence). The CDR3 DNA reads TGTGCCAGTAGTGTATCCGGGACTAGCGTCTACGAGCAGTACTTC. Translating it yields CASSVSGTSVYEQYF.

This sequence joins TRBV27 and TRBJ2-7; TRBD2 matches 12 bases. V dropped 5 bases and J dropped 4; count of bases not matched to a gene: 6. The CDR3 contains 15 residues. Germline CDR1 is MNHEY and CDR2 is SMNVEV (reference sequence). CDR3 sequence reads: CASSLLAGGTYEQYF. The CDR3 nucleotides read TGTGCCAGCAGTCTCCTAGCGGGAGGGACGTACGAGCAGTACTTC.

The chain employs TRBV5-1 and TRBJ2-1; TRBD1 is a possible D gene (6 bases). Trimming took 4 bases from V and 8 from J, leaving 7 bases between them. There are 11 residues in the CDR3. Germline assignment: CDR1 SGHRS and CDR2 YFSETQ. The CDR3 is CASSTGYEQFF. The CDR3 coding sequence is TGCGCCAGCAGCACAGGGTATGAGCAGTTCTTC.

The chain is built from TRBV4-1 and TRBJ2-7; 9 bases match TRBD1. The CDR3 covers 14 residues. CDR1 and CDR2 from the germline V gene are MGHRA and YSYEKL. J lost 2 bases, V lost 4 bases, and 3 bases had no gene match. CDR3 amino acids: CASSLRQGAYEQYF. In DNA form, the CDR3 reads TGCGCCAGCAGCCTTCGACAGGGGGCCTACGAGCAGTACTTC.

This chain joins TRBV18 and TRBJ2-1, with 14 bases lining up with TRBD2. Unmatched junction bases numbered 6, after V lost 4 bases and J lost 7 bases. CDR3 length equals 16 residues. Germline V lookup: CDR1 KGHSH, CDR2 LQKENI. CDR3 DNA: TGTGCCAGCTCACTCCTCGGGACTAGCGGGAGAAATGAGCAGTTCTTC. It translates to CASSLLGTSGRNEQFF.

This clone was picked up one time. At one end, the junction sequence differs from germline, possibly due to a read error. This chain links TRBV29-1 with TRBJ2-1; TRBD2 matches 10 bases. In germline, CDR1 is SQVTM, CDR2 ANQGSEA. This CDR3 is 16 amino acids long. The CDR3 coding sequence is TGCAGCGCCGAAGGAGTACTAGCGGGACCCTATAATGAGCAGTTCTTC. Amino acid sequence: CSAEGVLAGPYNEQFF.

CDR3 DNA sequence: TGTGCCAGCAGCTTAGCGGGCGGGAGTACCTACGAGCAGTACTTC. It is translated as CASSLAGGSTYEQYF. This chain links TRBV7-9 with TRBJ2-7, with 7 bases identical to TRBD2. The CDR3 sequence is 15 residues long. The trim removed 0 bases at V and 2 bases at J, leaving 4 bases unmatched. Germline assignment: CDR1 SEHNR and CDR2 FQNEAQ (reference sequence).

This clone was seen a single time. Written as DNA, the CDR3 is TGTGCCTGCCTTTCAGGTTCATATAACTATGGCTACACCTTC. The encoded protein is CACLSGSYNYGYTF. The V and J genes are TRBV30 and TRBJ1-2, with D uncertain. Trimming removed 6 bases from V and 1 base from J, with 15 bases in between. Germline CDR1 reads GTSNPN; CDR2 reads SVGIG (reference sequence). The CDR3 sequence is 14 residues long.

In the case of this clone: Other DNA sequences in this specimen translate into the identical CDR3. The CDR3 region is CASSLGQGNEKLFF. The DNA for the CDR3 is TGCGCCAGCAGCTTGGGCCAGGGTAATGAAAAACTGTTTTTT. The chain carries TRBV5-1 and TRBJ1-4, with D perhaps matching TRBD1 (5 bases). Germline V lookup: CDR1 SGHRS, CDR2 YFSETQ. The V end was cut by 0 bases, the J end by 4 bases, with 7 bases between. The CDR3 loop spans 14 amino acids.

CDR3 bases: TGCGCCAGCAGCCAAGTTGGAGGTTCGGGGTCTTATTTCTATGGCTACACCTTC. The encoded protein is CASSQVGGSGSYFYGYTF. This chain joins TRBV4-1 and TRBJ1-2; D not certain. The CDR3 is 18 amino acids. CDR1 and CDR2 (germline): MGHRA, YSYEKL. Trimming took 1 base from V and 4 from J, leaving 22 bases between them.

V and J are TRBV27 and TRBJ1-1, with 7 nucleotides matching TRBD1. V lost 8 bases and J lost 0; bases outside the gene matches: 12. Germline lookup yields CDR1 MNHEY and CDR2 SMNVEV (reference sequence). The CDR3 totals 16 residues. The DNA of the CDR3 is TGTGCCAGCGAACCCAGGGGGACGGGTATGAACACTGAAGCTTTCTTT. This encodes CASEPRGTGMNTEAFF.

The chain employs TRBV7-2 and TRBJ2-5, with D uncertain. Trimming cost V 11 bases and J 4 bases, with 14 bases left between them. The V gene's germline CDR1 is SGHTA and CDR2 FQGNSA. The CDR3 consists of 12 residues. CDR3 protein: CAAGESLETQYF. Written as DNA, the CDR3 is TGTGCCGCCGGAGAGTCCTTAGAGACCCAGTACTTC.

This clone has a single count. The chain employs TRBV23-1 and TRBJ2-5, with 8 bases matching TRBD2. TRBV23-1 is an ORF, with its function uncertain. J was trimmed by 2 bases and V by 6 bases; bases with no gene match: 14. The CDR3 consists of 17 residues. DNA of the CDR3: TGCGCCAGCAGCTCCACCACCGGGGGGGACAAACAAGAGACCCAGTACTTC. This gives the protein CASSSTTGGDKQETQYF.

The chain employs TRBV10-3 and TRBJ2-2, with TRBD1 identical over 8 bases. The J segment lost 6 bases and the V segment lost 1 base, leaving 4 bases of the junction unmatched. CDR1 and CDR2 (germline): ENHRY, SYGVKD. There are 15 residues in the CDR3. The CDR3 sequence: CAISEWQGAAGELFF. The CDR3 region has the DNA TGTGCCATCAGTGAGTGGCAGGGGGCGGCCGGGGAGCTGTTTTTT.

Notes on this clone: Additional DNA sequences in this sample encode the identical CDR3. Here the CDR3 DNA reads TGTGCCAGCAGCGAGAACAGGGGCGACTATGGCTACACCTTC. It yields the protein CASSENRGDYGYTF. The genes are TRBV7-9 and TRBJ1-2; 7 bases are shared with TRBD1. Per germline, CDR1 SEHNR and CDR2 FQNEAQ (reference sequence). J was trimmed by 3 bases and V by 5 bases; bases with no gene match: 6. The CDR3 has 14 amino acids.

The chain combines TRBV9 with TRBJ2-7, with 10 bases identical to TRBD2. The junction had 5 bases not matched to a gene; V was cut back by 5 bases and J by 0 bases. Germline V gives CDR1 SGDLS, CDR2 YYNGEE. The CDR3 has 15 amino acids. CDR3 coding DNA: TGTGCCAGCAGTGCAGGACTAGCGGACTCCTACGAGCAGTACTTC. This translates into CASSAGLADSYEQYF. Drawing the rest from reference TRBV9 and TRBJ2-7, the complete variable domain is DSGVTQTPKHLITATGQRVTLRCSPRSGDLSVYWYQQSLDQGLQFLIQYYNGEERAKGNILERFSAQQFPDLHSELNLSSLELGDSALYFCASSAGLADSYEQYFGPGTRLTVT.

The table lists this clone with a count of one. A junction boundary mismatches the germline segment, possibly from a read error. The chain has TRBV5-1 and TRBJ2-7; TRBD2 might be the D (7 bases). The CDR3 covers 12 residues. Germline values: CDR1 SGHRS, CDR2 YFSETQ. The CDR3 DNA reads as TGCGCCCGCAGCGGAGGGGGGGGCGAGCAGTACTTC. Translating gives CARSGGGGEQYF.

The rearrangement links TRBV12-5 to TRBJ2-3, with D unclear. The germline V gene encodes CDR1 LGHNT and CDR2 FRNRAP. The CDR3 runs to 15 residues. Trimming shortened V by 1 base and J by 2 bases, and 10 bases separated the two germline ends. CDR3 DNA: TGTGCTAGTGGTTTGGACGTAACTATCACAGATACGCAGTATTTT. Residues: CASGLDVTITDTQYF.